This passage covers 20 T cell receptor delta chains from one sample sequenced in a study of gamma-delta T cells after stem cell transplantation. TCRdb re-called the RT-PCR reads using CATT. The table shows about 1,400 delta-chain clones, with 14% occurring only once. Input material: gamma-delta T cells. The source is a human donor. It is not recorded whose cells these are; they may come from a transplant donor.

Only a few counts were recorded for this clone. TCRdb assigns this DNA the protein of a much larger clone, which departs from its translation at residue 4; this likely reflects a read error, and the protein shown comes from translating the DNA. This chain uses TRDV2 with TRDJ1, with 11 bases aligning to TRDD3. The CDR3 loop spans 17 amino acids. Germline assignment: CDR1 GEAIGNYY and CDR2 EKD. CDR3 coding DNA: TGTGCCTGTGCCACCGTACTGGGCTGGGGGATACCTGGGATACTCATCTTT. Translation gives CACATVLGWGIPGILIF.

For this clone: A far bigger clonotype differs at one base, so this is likely a read error. The sample has other DNA sequences that encode this CDR3 too. The rearrangement uses TRDV2 and TRDJ3; 7 positions match TRDD3. The germline CDR1 and CDR2 sequences are GEAIGNYY and EKD. CDR3 size: 18 residues. The V and J ends lost 2 bases and 0 bases, in that order; junction bases with no gene match: 6. DNA of the CDR3: TGTGCCTGTGACATACTGGGGTTCACCTCCTGGGACACCCGACAGATGTTTTTC. It encodes CACDILGFTSWDTRQMFF.

About this clone: This likely reflects a read error, since a far larger clone is one base away. The same CDR3 also results from other DNA sequences found in this sample. V and J are TRDV2 and TRDJ1, with D possibly TRDD3 on 6 matching bases. CDR1 is GEAIGNYY and CDR2 is EKD in the germline V gene. This CDR3 is built from 16 residues. The CDR3 here is CACELVGGEYTDKLIF. The CDR3 DNA reads as TGTGCTTGTGAGCTGGTGGGGGGCGAGTACACCGATAAACTCATCTTT.

Concerning this clone itself: The mismatch at residue 14 between this DNA's translation and the TCRdb protein of a much larger clone likely reflects a read error; the protein shown is translated from the DNA. This chain links TRDV1 with TRDJ1, with 8 positions matching TRDD2. Trimming took 4 bases from V and 7 from J; bases not matched to a gene: 29. Looked up from germline, CDR1 is TSWWSYY and CDR2 is QGS. This CDR3 has 21 amino acids. CDR3 residues: CALGARFLRLLSREIRPKLIF. The CDR3 DNA follows: TGTGCTCTTGGGGCCCGCTTCCTACGTTTATTGAGTAGAGAGATACGGCCTAAACTCATCTTT.

The chain has TRDV2 and TRDJ1, with TRDD3 matching over 9 bases. The J segment lost 3 bases and the V segment lost 0 bases, leaving 10 bases of the junction unmatched. Germline V gene sequence: CDR1 GEAIGNYY, CDR2 EKD. The CDR3 is made up of 17 amino acids. CDR3 sequence reads: CACDTLGDSRQPDKLIF. CDR3 coding DNA: TGTGCCTGTGACACCCTGGGGGATTCTAGGCAGCCCGATAAACTCATCTTT.

Concerning this clone: A read error is the likely source, as a far larger clone sits one nucleotide away. This chain's CDR3 is CACDTVGGCPDKLIF. The CDR3 nucleotides are TGTGCCTGTGACACCGTTGGGGGATGCCCCGATAAACTCATCTTT. The rearrangement links TRDV2 to TRDJ1; 8 nucleotides line up with TRDD3. The CDR3 sequence is 15 residues long. V shed 0 bases, J shed 3 bases, and the junction held 5 bases outside the gene matches. The germline CDR1 and CDR2 sequences are GEAIGNYY and EKD.

Concerning this clone: TCRdb records a much larger clone's protein for this DNA, with a difference at residue 9 that likely arises from a read error; the protein given is the translation of the DNA. This chain connects TRDV2 to TRDJ1; D not certain. Looked up from germline, CDR1 is GEAIGNYY and CDR2 is EKD. Trimming took off 0 bases at V and 0 bases at J, with 13 bases between the two ends. The CDR3 loop spans 16 amino acids. The chain's CDR3 is CACDTIVPVNTDKLIF. In DNA, the CDR3 is TGTGCCTGTGACACCATCGTTCCCGTAAACACCGATAAACTCATCTTT.

This clone has more than one count but fewer than ten. A far larger clone is off by one base, so a read error is likely. Written as DNA, the CDR3 is TGTGCCTGTGACACCCTTTGGGGGATGAACACCGATAAACTCATCTTT. Protein sequence: CACDTLWGMNTDKLIF. This chain joins TRDV2 and TRDJ1, with 8 nucleotides matching TRDD3. CDR1 is GEAIGNYY and CDR2 is EKD in the germline V gene. This CDR3 contains 16 residues. The ends lost 0 bases at V and 0 bases at J; junction bases unmatched: 5.

This clone has more than one count but fewer than ten. A read error likely explains this, since a far larger clone differs by one base. CDR3 in amino acids: CACGTLGDTAQLFF. CDR3 DNA sequence: TGTGCCTGTGGCACACTGGGGGATACAGCACAACTCTTCTTT. J is TRDJ2 and V is TRDV2; 10 bases map to TRDD3. CDR1 and CDR2 from the germline V gene are GEAIGNYY and EKD. Trimming at V came to 5 bases and at J to 5 bases, leaving 4 bases not matched to a gene. The CDR3 extends over 14 amino acids.

Concerning this clone itself: A far more abundant clone sits one base away, making this likely a read error. The chain combines TRDV2 with TRDJ3, with TRDD3 matching 7 bases. Germline V gene sequence: CDR1 GEAIGNYY, CDR2 EKD. The CDR3 spans 23 residues. The CDR3 DNA reads TGTGCCTGTGACACCGTCGATGCCCACGTAAAACTGGGGAGCTCCTGGGGCACCCGACAGATGTTTTTC. Its protein product is CACDTVDAHVKLGSSWGTRQMFF.

As to this clone: One base separates it from a far larger clone, so it is likely a read error. The same CDR3 can be traced to other DNA sequences in this sample. This chain links TRDV2 with TRDJ1; 7 nucleotides line up with TRDD3. Trimming removed 0 bases from V and 0 bases from J; junction bases left unmatched: 15. The CDR3 spans 19 residues. The germline CDR1 and CDR2 sequences are GEAIGNYY and EKD. The CDR3: CACDTVGGSRSLYTDKLIF. CDR3 nucleotides: TGTGCCTGTGACACCGTAGGGGGATCCCGAAGCTTGTACACCGATAAACTCATCTTT.

By its share, this clone is large. The genes are TRDV2 and TRDJ1, with 11 bases lining up with TRDD3. Germline values: CDR1 GEAIGNYY, CDR2 EKD. CDR3 length equals 18 residues. V was clipped by 2 bases and J by 2 bases; unmatched bases: 12. The CDR3 loop reads CACDNLILGDNITDKLIF. The CDR3 DNA reads TGTGCCTGTGACAACCTAATACTGGGGGATAATATAACCGATAAACTCATCTTT.

This clone was counted a few times. A far larger clone is off by one base, so a read error is likely. The chain employs TRDV2 and TRDJ3, with TRDD3 matching 9 bases. The CDR3 has 21 residues. After removal of 6 bases from V and 2 bases from J, the junction contained 19 bases not matched to a gene. The V gene's germline CDR1 is GEAIGNYY and CDR2 EKD. The CDR3 is CACCSMGTGGNGPWDTRQMFF. In DNA, the CDR3 is TGTGCCTGTTGCTCGATGGGTACTGGGGGAAACGGACCCTGGGACACCCGACAGATGTTTTTC.

A word on this clone: A far larger clone lies a single base away; this is likely a read error. At the DNA level, this CDR3 is encoded by other sequences in the same sample as well. This chain joins TRDV2 and TRDJ1, with TRDD3 matching 9 bases. The CDR3 runs 15 residues. From germline, CDR1 is GEAIGNYY and CDR2 EKD. CDR3: CACDTLGDHTDKLIF. In DNA form, the CDR3 reads TGCGCCTGTGACACCCTGGGGGATCACACCGATAAACTCATCTTT.

About this clone: A far larger clone lies a single base away; this is likely a read error. The genes are TRDV2 and TRDJ1, with 8 bases fitting TRDD3. With V trimmed by 0 bases and J by 0 bases, 8 bases remained unmatched. CDR1 GEAIGNYY and CDR2 EKD come from the germline V gene. The CDR3 sequence is 17 residues long. The CDR3 here is CACDTLGDGTHTDKLIF. The DNA of the CDR3 is TGTGCCTGTGACACCTTGGGGGATGGGACGCACACCGATAAACTCATCTTT.

This clone is medium-sized in the sample. A much more abundant neighbour one base away suggests this may be a read error. The chain combines TRDV2 with TRDJ1; 9 bases align to TRDD3. CDR1 is GEAIGNYY, CDR2 EKD, per germline. This CDR3 is 19 amino acids long. For the CDR3, the DNA is TGTGCCCGTGACACCGTACTGGGGGAACACCCCGCCGAAATCGATAAACTCATCTTT. This translates into CARDTVLGEHPAEIDKLIF.

This chain joins TRDV2 and TRDJ1; 11 positions match TRDD3. This CDR3 has 16 amino acids. Germline V CDR1 and CDR2: GEAIGNYY, EKD. Germline trimming cut 3 bases from V and 3 bases from J; bases unmatched to any gene: 8. The chain's CDR3 is CACDWLGDTGPDKLIF. CDR3 bases: TGTGCCTGTGACTGGCTGGGGGATACTGGTCCCGATAAACTCATCTTT.

This clone has only a few counts. A read error is the likely source, as a far larger clone sits one nucleotide away. This chain links TRDV2 with TRDJ1; a possible D gene is TRDD3 (6 bases). Germline V gives CDR1 GEAIGNYY, CDR2 EKD. The CDR3 loop spans 19 amino acids. V lost 0 bases, J lost 0 bases, and 22 bases lay in between. CDR3 amino acids: CACDTVGGPRSLYTDKLIF. CDR3 in DNA: TGTGCCTGTGACACCGTAGGGGGACCCCGAAGCCTGTACACCGATAAACTCATCTTT.

In this sample, this clone is medium-sized (0.01 to 0.1%). The gene calls are TRDV3 and TRDJ1, with a weak D call TRDD3 (6 bases). V was pared by 2 bases and J by 0 bases, with 19 bases between. CDR3 length: 16 amino acids. Germline V gives CDR1 TVYSNPD, CDR2 GDNSRS (reference sequence). CDR3: CAFRVSGIRYTDKLIF. The CDR3 DNA reads as TGTGCCTTTCGGGTTTCGGGGATCCGGTACACCGATAAACTCATCTTT. The full variable domain, rest sourced from reference TRDV3 and TRDJ1, is CDKVTQSSPDQTVASGSEVVLLCTYDTVYSNPDLFWYRIRPDYSFQFVFYGDNSRSEGADFTQGRFSVKHILTQKAFHLVISPVRTEDSATYYCAFRVSGIRYTDKLIFGKGTRVTVEP.

With regard to this clone: The protein in TCRdb stems from a much larger clone and differs at residue 5 from this DNA's translation, likely a read error; here the protein is translated from the DNA. The rearrangement joins TRDV2 to TRDJ1, with 7 nucleotides matching TRDD3. This CDR3 is 16 amino acids long. CDR1 and CDR2 from the germline V gene are GEAIGNYY and EKD. J was trimmed by 2 bases and V by 2 bases; bases with no gene match: 10. As DNA, the CDR3 is TGTGCCTGTGACAGCCTACGAGGGATACCGACCGATAAACTCATCTTT. This sequence encodes CACDSLRGIPTDKLIF.